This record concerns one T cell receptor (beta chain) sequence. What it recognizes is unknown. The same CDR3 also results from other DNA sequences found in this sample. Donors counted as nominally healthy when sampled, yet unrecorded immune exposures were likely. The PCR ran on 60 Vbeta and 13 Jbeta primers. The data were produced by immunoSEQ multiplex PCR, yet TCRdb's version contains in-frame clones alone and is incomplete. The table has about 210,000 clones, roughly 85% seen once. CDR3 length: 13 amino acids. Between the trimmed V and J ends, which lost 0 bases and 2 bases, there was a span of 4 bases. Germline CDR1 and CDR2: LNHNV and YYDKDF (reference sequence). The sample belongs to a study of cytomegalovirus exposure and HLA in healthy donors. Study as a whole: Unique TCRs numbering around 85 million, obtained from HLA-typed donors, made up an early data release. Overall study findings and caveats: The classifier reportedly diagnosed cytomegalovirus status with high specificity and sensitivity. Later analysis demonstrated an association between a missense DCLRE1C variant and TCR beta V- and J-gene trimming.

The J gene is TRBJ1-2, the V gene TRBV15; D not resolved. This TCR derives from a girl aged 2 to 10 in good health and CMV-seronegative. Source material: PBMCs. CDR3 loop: CATSRDINYGYTF. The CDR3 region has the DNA TGTGCCACCAGCAGAGATATAAACTATGGCTACACCTTC.